Below, 16 T cell receptor beta chains from the same sample are listed, as sequenced in a study of identical twins. TCRdb processed the 5' RACE reads anew with MiXCR; each CDR3 protein has one entry. Of 700,000 or so distinct CDR3 sequences in the sample, less than 10% were seen once. This sample was shared with a second study, whose subject was yellow fever vaccine responses in identical twins.

The specimen was PBMCs. The origin of the receptors is a woman aged 18-29 years in good health.

V gene TRBV3-1 combines with J gene TRBJ2-1; D not resolved. The V and J ends lost 6 bases and 8 bases respectively, with 14 bases between them. This CDR3 is built from 13 residues. Per the germline V gene, CDR1 is LGHDT and CDR2 is YNNKEL (reference sequence). The CDR3: CASRGPLIDEQFF. Written as DNA, the CDR3 is TGTGCCAGCAGAGGGCCCCTGATTGATGAGCAGTTCTTC.

The sample holds many counts of this clonotype. The chain has TRBV29-1 and TRBJ2-5; possibly TRBD1 for D (5 bases). Trimming removed 3 bases at V and 2 bases at J, with 7 bases between. The CDR3 extends over 12 amino acids. CDR1 and CDR2 from the germline V gene are SQVTM and ANQGSEA. CDR3 in DNA: TGCAGCGTTGACGACAGACAAGAGACCCAGTACTTC. This sequence encodes CSVDDRQETQYF.

This clonotype has a handful of counts. The chain uses TRBV29-1 and TRBJ2-1, with a tentative D call TRBD1 (5 bases). The CDR3 is 16 amino acids. The V gene lost 3 bases and the J gene lost 4 bases, with 19 bases spanning the gap. The V gene's germline CDR1 is SQVTM and CDR2 ANQGSEA. CDR3 amino acids: CSVDGTQGRAYNEQFF. CDR3 in DNA: TGCAGCGTTGACGGCACTCAGGGCCGAGCATACAATGAGCAGTTCTTC.

This clonotype has a count of ten or more. The chain carries TRBV21-1 and TRBJ1-1; the table's D call of TRBD1 was not tested on the DNA. TRBV21-1 is a documented pseudogene. The CDR3 extends over 15 amino acids. The CDR3 bases are TGTGCCAGCCAAAGGGGTGGACAGGGGAACACTGAAGCTTTCTTT. This sequence encodes CASQRGGQGNTEAFF.

This clonotype was observed a handful of times. The genes are TRBV4-2 and TRBJ2-3, with 12 bases identical to TRBD2. CDR3 size: 17 residues. Trimming at V came to 3 bases and at J to 2 bases, leaving 6 bases not matched to a gene. The germline CDR1 and CDR2 sequences are LGHNA and YNFKEQ. CDR3 residues: CASSQSGLAGITDTQYF. The DNA of the CDR3 is TGTGCCAGCAGCCAGTCTGGACTAGCGGGGATCACAGATACGCAGTATTTT.

This clonotype was counted many times. The chain combines TRBV4-2 with TRBJ2-3; D call uncertain. The V end was cut by 1 base, the J end by 3 bases, with 2 bases between. Germline CDR1 and CDR2: LGHNA and YNFKEQ. The CDR3 runs to 12 residues. CDR3 region: CASSQATDTQYF. The CDR3 DNA sequence: TGTGCCAGCAGCCAAGCGACAGATACGCAGTATTTT.

The chain joins TRBV4-2 to TRBJ2-5; D remains ambiguous. Germline assignment: CDR1 LGHNA and CDR2 YNFKEQ. V lost 4 bases to trimming and J lost 5 bases, with 14 bases between them. This CDR3 is built from 14 residues. CDR3 bases: TGTGCCAGCAGCCCCGACCCCCTTCGGGAGACCCAGTACTTC. This codes for CASSPDPLRETQYF.

The V and J genes are TRBV28 and TRBJ2-7; the D call may be TRBD1 or TRBD2 (6 bases each). Germline V lookup: CDR1 MDHEN, CDR2 SYDVKM. Between the trimmed V and J ends, which lost 3 bases and 0 bases, there was a span of 12 bases. The CDR3 is 15 residues long. This chain's CDR3 is CASSFRGVTSYEQYF. In DNA, the CDR3 is TGTGCCAGCAGTTTTAGGGGGGTGACCTCCTACGAGCAGTACTTC.

This chain connects TRBV20-1 to TRBJ2-7, with 7 nucleotides matching TRBD1. CDR1 and CDR2 from the germline V gene are DFQATT and SNEGSKA (reference sequence). Germline trimming cut 6 bases from V and 0 bases from J; bases unmatched to any gene: 8. This CDR3 has 14 residues. CDR3 nucleotide sequence: TGCAGTGCCAGCTCCGGGACAGTCTCCTACGAGCAGTACTTC. It is translated as CSASSGTVSYEQYF.

There are many counts of this clonotype. J is TRBJ2-1 and V is TRBV18; no reliable D call. Trimming left V 0 bases short and J 3 bases short, with 3 bases between. The CDR3 spans 13 residues. Germline CDR1 is KGHSH and CDR2 is LQKENI. This CDR3 is CASSPPGYNEQFF. The CDR3 coding sequence is TGTGCCAGCTCACCACCGGGCTACAATGAGCAGTTCTTC.

This chain connects TRBV6-1 to TRBJ2-7; D unclear. Trimming removed 10 bases from V and 0 bases from J, with 16 bases in between. CDR3 length equals 14 residues. Germline V gene data show CDR1 as MNHNS and CDR2 as SASEGT. The CDR3 here is CATLSGLSSYEQYF. CDR3 nucleotide sequence: TGTGCCACCCTGAGTGGGCTGAGCTCCTACGAGCAGTACTTC.

This clonotype has just a few counts. The V gene is TRBV4-3, the J gene TRBJ2-7; 11 bases map to TRBD2. V dropped 4 bases and J dropped 3; count of bases not matched to a gene: 5. The CDR3 spans 15 residues. Germline V lookup: CDR1 LGHNA, CDR2 YSLEER. CDR3 nucleotides: TGCGCCAGCAGCCTTGGGACTAGCGGTCTCTACGAGCAGTACTTC. It codes for CASSLGTSGLYEQYF.

This clonotype was observed many times. This rearrangement joins TRBV7-2 to TRBJ1-1, with a tentative D call TRBD1 (6 bases). The germline gives CDR1 SGHTA, CDR2 FQGNSA. The CDR3 consists of 16 residues. V was trimmed by 1 base and J by 3 bases, leaving 15 bases between them. The CDR3 sequence: CASSLERGAIDTEAFF. The CDR3 DNA is TGTGCCAGCAGCTTAGAGAGGGGGGCGATTGACACTGAAGCTTTCTTT.

This clonotype was recorded a few times. The chain combines TRBV14 with TRBJ2-5, with D hard to call. V was shortened by 1 base and J by 0 bases, with 6 bases between the two germline ends. This CDR3 has 14 amino acids. Looked up from germline, CDR1 is SGHDN and CDR2 is FVKESK. The CDR3 bases are TGTGCCAGCAGCCAAGGTCGTTACCAAGAGACCCAGTACTTC. It codes for CASSQGRYQETQYF.

This clonotype has more than one count but fewer than ten. CDR3 nucleotide sequence: TGTGCCAGCAGTTATCGGAATAGCGGACACGAGCAGTACTTC. Encoded protein: CASSYRNSGHEQYF. The chain employs TRBV6-2 or TRBV6-3 and TRBJ2-7; possible D gene TRBD2, 6 bases. The CDR3 sequence is 14 residues long. Trimming left V 3 bases short and J 5 bases short, with 14 bases between. The V gene's germline CDR1 is MNHEY and CDR2 SVGEGT.

This clonotype was seen only a few times. The genes are TRBV2 and TRBJ2-7; D gene ambiguous. CDR1 and CDR2 from the germline V gene are SNHLY and FYNNEI. V lost 0 bases and J lost 6, with 3 bases in between. This CDR3 is built from 11 residues. For the CDR3, the DNA is TGTGCCAGCAGTGAAGCACCCGAGCAGTACTTC. Translated: CASSEAPEQYF.